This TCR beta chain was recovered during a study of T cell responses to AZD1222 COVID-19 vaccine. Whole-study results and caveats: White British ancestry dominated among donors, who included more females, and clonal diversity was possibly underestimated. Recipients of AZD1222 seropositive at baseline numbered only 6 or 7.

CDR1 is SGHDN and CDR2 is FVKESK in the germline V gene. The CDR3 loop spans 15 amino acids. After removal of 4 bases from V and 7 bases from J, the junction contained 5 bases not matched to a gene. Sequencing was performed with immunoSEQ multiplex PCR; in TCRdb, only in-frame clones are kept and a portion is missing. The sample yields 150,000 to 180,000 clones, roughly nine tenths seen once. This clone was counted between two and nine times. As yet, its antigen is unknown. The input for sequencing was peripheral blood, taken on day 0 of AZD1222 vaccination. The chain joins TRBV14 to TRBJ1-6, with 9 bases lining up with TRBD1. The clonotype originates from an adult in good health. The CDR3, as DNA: TGTGCCAGCAGCCCCGGACAGGGGCTCAATTCACCCCTCCACTTT. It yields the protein CASSPGQGLNSPLHF.